Sample share makes the clone carrying this TCR beta chain hyperexpanded. The protocol was immunoSEQ multiplex PCR, while the TCRdb copy is restricted to in-frame clones and leaves out a portion. The sample records over 12,000 clones, 55% to 75% being singletons. These data originate in a study of T cells after somatic rescue of genetic block. The V and J ends lost 4 bases and 1 base respectively, with 14 bases between them. Germline assignment: CDR1 SGHRS and CDR2 YFSETQ. The CDR3 is 16 amino acids. This TCR derives from a boy aged 5 to 17. Sequences were obtained from peripheral blood mononuclear cells (PBMCs). The genes are TRBV5-1 and TRBJ2-2; D could derive from TRBD1 or TRBD2 (5 bases each). As DNA, the CDR3 is TGCGCCAGCAGCCTTGCCGGGACGGGGAACACCGGGGAGCTGTTTTTT. This codes for CASSLAGTGNTGELFF.